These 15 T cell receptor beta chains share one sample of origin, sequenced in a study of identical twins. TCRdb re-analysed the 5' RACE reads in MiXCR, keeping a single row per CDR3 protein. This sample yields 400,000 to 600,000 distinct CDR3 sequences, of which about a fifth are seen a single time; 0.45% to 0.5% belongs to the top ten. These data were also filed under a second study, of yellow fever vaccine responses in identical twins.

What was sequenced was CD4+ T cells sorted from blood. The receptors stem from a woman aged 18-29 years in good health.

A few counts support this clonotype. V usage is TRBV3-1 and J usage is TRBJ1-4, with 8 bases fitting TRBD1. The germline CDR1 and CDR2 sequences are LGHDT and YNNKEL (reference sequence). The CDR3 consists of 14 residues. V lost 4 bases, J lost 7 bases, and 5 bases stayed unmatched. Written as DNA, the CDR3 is TGTGCCAGCAGCCCCATGACAGGGGTTGAAAAACTGTTTTTT. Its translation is CASSPMTGVEKLFF.

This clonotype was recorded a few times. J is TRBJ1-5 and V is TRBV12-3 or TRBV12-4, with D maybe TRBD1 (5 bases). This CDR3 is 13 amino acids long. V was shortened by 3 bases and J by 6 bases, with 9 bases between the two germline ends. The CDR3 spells CASSLKGTQPQHF. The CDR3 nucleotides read TGTGCCAGCAGTTTGAAGGGGACTCAGCCCCAGCATTTT.

The CDR3 is CASSFGQTDTQYF. The CDR3 region has the DNA TGTGCCAGCAGTTTCGGCCAGACAGATACGCAGTATTTT. V gene TRBV12-3 or TRBV12-4 combines with J gene TRBJ2-3; D is ambiguous. The germline V and J ends were trimmed by 3 bases and 3 bases, with 7 bases remaining between them. The CDR3 runs to 13 residues.

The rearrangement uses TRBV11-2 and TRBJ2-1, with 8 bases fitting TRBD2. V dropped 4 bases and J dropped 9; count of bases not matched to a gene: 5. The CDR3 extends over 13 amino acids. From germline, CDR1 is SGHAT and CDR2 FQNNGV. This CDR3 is CASSYSAGGEQFF. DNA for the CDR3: TGTGCCAGCAGCTATTCGGCGGGAGGTGAGCAGTTCTTC. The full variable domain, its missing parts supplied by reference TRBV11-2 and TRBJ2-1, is EAGVAQSPRYKIIEKRQSVAFWCNPISGHATLYWYQQILGQGPKLLIQFQNNGVVDDSQLPKDRFSAERLKGVDSTLKIQPAKLEDSAVYLCASSYSAGGEQFFGPGTRLTVL.

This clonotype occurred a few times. The CDR3 DNA sequence: TGTGCCAGCAGTGCTCAATCAGGGTTGGGTGAGCAGTTCTTC. Protein product: CASSAQSGLGEQFF. This chain links TRBV6-1 with TRBJ2-1; D might be TRBD1 (5 bases). V lost 4 bases and J 9 bases, leaving 16 bases between the germline ends. Per the germline V gene, CDR1 is MNHNS and CDR2 is SASEGT. CDR3 length equals 14 residues.

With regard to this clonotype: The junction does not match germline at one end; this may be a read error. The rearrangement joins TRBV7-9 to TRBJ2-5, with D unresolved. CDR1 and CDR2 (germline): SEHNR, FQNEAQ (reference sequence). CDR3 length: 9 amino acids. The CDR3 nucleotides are TGTGCCAGCAGCTTAGAGAGTGACTTC. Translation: CASSLESDF.

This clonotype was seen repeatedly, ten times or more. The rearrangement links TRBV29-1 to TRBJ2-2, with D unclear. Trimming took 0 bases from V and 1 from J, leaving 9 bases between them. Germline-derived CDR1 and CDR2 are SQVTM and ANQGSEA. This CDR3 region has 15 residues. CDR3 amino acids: CSVEEWLRNTGELFF. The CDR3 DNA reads TGCAGCGTTGAAGAATGGCTGAGGAACACCGGGGAGCTGTTTTTT.

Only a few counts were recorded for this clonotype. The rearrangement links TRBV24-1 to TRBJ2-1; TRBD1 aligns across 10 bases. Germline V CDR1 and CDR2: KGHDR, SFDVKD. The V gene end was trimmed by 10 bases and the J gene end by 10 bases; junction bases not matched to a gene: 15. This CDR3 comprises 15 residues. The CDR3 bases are TGTGCCACTTCACCCCCGGGACAGGGGCTTTCGGAGCAGTTCTTC. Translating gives CATSPPGQGLSEQFF.

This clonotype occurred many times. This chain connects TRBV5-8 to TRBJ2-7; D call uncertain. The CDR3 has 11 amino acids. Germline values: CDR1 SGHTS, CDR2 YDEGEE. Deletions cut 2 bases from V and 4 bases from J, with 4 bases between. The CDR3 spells CASSLIYEQYF. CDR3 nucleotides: TGTGCCAGCAGCTTAATATACGAGCAGTACTTC. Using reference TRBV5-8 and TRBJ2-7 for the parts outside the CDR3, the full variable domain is EAGVTQSPTHLIKTRGQQATLRCSPISGHTSVYWYQQALGLGLQFLLWYDEGEERNRGNFPPRFSGRQFPNYSSELNVNALELEDSALYLCASSLIYEQYFGPGTRLTVT.

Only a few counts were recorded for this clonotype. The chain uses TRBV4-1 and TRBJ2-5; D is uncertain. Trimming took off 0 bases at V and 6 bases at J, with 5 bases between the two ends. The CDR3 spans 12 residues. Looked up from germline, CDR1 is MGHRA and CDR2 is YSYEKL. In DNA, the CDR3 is TGCGCCAGCAGCCAAGATGGGAAGACCCAGTACTTC. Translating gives CASSQDGKTQYF.

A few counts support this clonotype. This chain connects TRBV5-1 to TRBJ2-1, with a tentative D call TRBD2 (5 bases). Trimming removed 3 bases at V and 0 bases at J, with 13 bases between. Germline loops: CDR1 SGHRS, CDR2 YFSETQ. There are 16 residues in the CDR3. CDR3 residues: CASSSNLALSYNEQFF. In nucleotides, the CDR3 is TGCGCCAGCAGCTCCAATCTAGCACTCTCCTACAATGAGCAGTTCTTC.

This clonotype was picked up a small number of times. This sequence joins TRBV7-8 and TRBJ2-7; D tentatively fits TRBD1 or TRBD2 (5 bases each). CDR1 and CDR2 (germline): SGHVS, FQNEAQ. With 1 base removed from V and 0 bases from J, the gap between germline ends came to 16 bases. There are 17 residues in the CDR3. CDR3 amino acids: CASSLGLRGPSSYEQYV. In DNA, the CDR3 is TGTGCCAGCAGCTTAGGGCTCCGGGGCCCCAGCTCCTACGAGCAGTACGTC.

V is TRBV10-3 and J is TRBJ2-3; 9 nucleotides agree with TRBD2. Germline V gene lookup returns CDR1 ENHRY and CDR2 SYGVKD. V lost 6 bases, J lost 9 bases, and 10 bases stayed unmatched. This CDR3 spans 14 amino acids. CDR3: CAIRASGNLETQYF. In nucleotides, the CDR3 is TGTGCCATCAGAGCTAGCGGGAACCTTGAAACGCAGTATTTT.

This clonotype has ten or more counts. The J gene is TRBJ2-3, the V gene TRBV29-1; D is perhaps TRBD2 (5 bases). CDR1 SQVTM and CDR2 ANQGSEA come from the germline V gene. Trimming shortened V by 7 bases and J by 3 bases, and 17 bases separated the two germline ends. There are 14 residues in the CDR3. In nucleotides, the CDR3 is TGCAGCGGCGGAGGAGCATTTAGGACAGATACGCAGTATTTT. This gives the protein CSGGGAFRTDTQYF.

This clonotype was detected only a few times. The CDR3 loop is CASSRISGGTYNEQFF. The CDR3 DNA reads TGTGCCAGCAGCCGGATTAGCGGGGGGACCTACAATGAGCAGTTCTTC. V gene TRBV3-1 combines with J gene TRBJ2-1; 10 bases map to TRBD2. V was pared by 4 bases and J by 2 bases, with 5 bases of the junction left unmatched. Germline CDR1 and CDR2: LGHDT and YNNKEL (reference sequence). This CDR3 spans 16 amino acids.